A selection of T cell receptor beta chains follows, all from one sample in a study of T-cell memory formation after mild COVID-19. TCRdb re-called the 5' RACE reads with MiXCR, one entry per CDR3 protein. The table records hundreds of thousands of distinct CDR3 sequences, about 25% of them present only once. Input material: PBMCs or a T cell subset sorted from them (not recorded which). These receptors all stem from an adult woman who had mild COVID-19 (a few samples of this study predate the infection). Cell type and time point are not known. The CDR3 runs from the conserved cysteine through the conserved F or W. The D gene is left open where the match is weak. Clone size is given for some rows only: seen once, a few or many times, or a class if the clone is expanded.

14 TRBJ1-1 NA TRBV7-8 few TGTGCCAGCAGCTTAGGTTCGGTGAACACTGAAGCTTTCTTT CASSLGSVNTEAFF
13 TRBJ1-1 NA TRBV29-1 NA TGCAGCCTCATCGGGCAGCTGAACACTGAAGCTTTCTTT CSLIGQLNTEAFF
16 TRBJ2-2 TRBD2 TRBV2 few TGTGCCAGCAGTGAGCGACTAGCGGGGGTCACCGGGGAGCTGTTTTTT CASSERLAGVTGELFF
12 TRBJ2-1 TRBD2 TRBV25-1 NA TGTGCCAGCAGGGGCCCTACTAGCGTGCAGTTCTTC CASRGPTSVQFF
13 TRBJ2-5 NA TRBV6-2/TRBV6-3 NA TGTGCCAGCAGGGAGCGGGCTCAAGAGACCCAGTACTTC CASRERAQETQYF
13 TRBJ2-1 NA TRBV12-3/TRBV12-4 few TGTGCCAGCAGACTTAACTTGTACAATGAGCAGTTCTTC CASRLNLYNEQFF
13 TRBJ2-1 TRBD2 TRBV11-2 NA TGTGCCAGCAGCTTTGGAACTAGCGGCGCCTGGTTCTTC CASSFGTSGAWFF
15 TRBJ2-1 NA TRBV4-1 NA TGCGCCAGCAGCCGCGACCAACTTACTAACGATGAGCAGTTCTTC CASSRDQLTNDEQFF
15 TRBJ2-2 TRBD1 TRBV6-2/TRBV6-3 NA TGTGCCAGCACCGGAGGGACAGGGATCACCGGGGAGCTGTTTTTT CASTGGTGITGELFF
13 TRBJ2-7 NA TRBV29-1 NA TGCAGCGTTCTCGATGGGGGGATTTACGAGCAGTACTTC CSVLDGGIYEQYF
15 TRBJ1-2 TRBD1 TRBV6-4 few TGTGCCAGCAGTGTCACCGGGACAGGAATCTATGGCTACACCTTC CASSVTGTGIYGYTF
16 TRBJ1-1 NA TRBV4-3 NA TGCGCCAGCAGCCAAGAAAGGGCAGGGTATGACACTGAAGCTTTCTTT CASSQERAGYDTEAFF
17 TRBJ2-3 TRBD1 TRBV5-1 NA TGCGCCAGCAGCCGCCCAGTGGACAGGGCGATGACAGATACGCAGTATTTT CASSRPVDRAMTDTQYF
11 TRBJ2-3 NA TRBV20-1 few TGCAGTGCTCTCAGGGGAGATACGCAGTATTTT CSALRGDTQYF
13 TRBJ1-1 NA TRBV5-1 NA TGCGCCAGCAGCTTGGACCAGAACACTGAAGCTTTCTTT CASSLDQNTEAFF
12 TRBJ2-5 NA TRBV20-1 NA TGCAGTGCCCAGGGGAGCCAAGAGACCCAGTACTTC CSAQGSQETQYF
15 TRBJ1-4 TRBD1 TRBV6-5 few TGTGCCAGCAGCTCAACAGGGGCTAAGAATGAAAAACTGTTTTTT CASSSTGAKNEKLFF
14 TRBJ2-3 NA TRBV4-3 few TGCGCCAGCAGCCAAGATAGGGGGACTACTACGCAGTATTTT CASSQDRGTTTQYF
15 TRBJ1-1 TRBD1 TRBV7-2 few TGTGCCAGCAGCTCAGCCCCAACAGGGGCCCCTGAAGCTTTCTTT CASSSAPTGAPEAFF
13 TRBJ2-3 NA TRBV10-3 few TGTGCCATCAGCCGGGGGTCGGAAGATACGCAGTATTTT CAISRGSEDTQYF
16 TRBJ2-1 TRBD1 TRBV7-9 NA TGTGCCAGCACCCCACATCAGGGGGTCGCCTACAATGAGCAGTTCTTC CASTPHQGVAYNEQFF
15 TRBJ2-1 NA TRBV11-2 few TGTGCCAGCAGCTTACAGACGGGTACGTTTGATGAGCAGTTCTTC CASSLQTGTFDEQFF
15 TRBJ2-1 TRBD2 TRBV18 NA TGTGCCAGCTCACCGAAGCGGGAGGGTTGGTATGAGCAGTTCTTC CASSPKREGWYEQFF
12 TRBJ2-1 NA TRBV9 NA TGTGCCAGCAGCGTAGCCGCCAATGAGCAGTTCTTC CASSVAANEQFF
13 TRBJ2-7 NA TRBV6-5 few TGTGCCAGCAGAACGACAGTGTCCTACGAGCAGTACTTC CASRTTVSYEQYF
15 TRBJ1-1 TRBD1 TRBV5-1 NA TGCGCCAGCAACCCGGGGAGGGGGCTGGACACTGAAGCTTTCTTT CASNPGRGLDTEAFF
14 TRBJ1-5 NA TRBV4-3 few TGCGCCAGCAGCCTGGGGATGGGAGCACAGCCCCAGCATTTT CASSLGMGAQPQHF
12 TRBJ2-7 NA TRBV4-1 few TGCGCCAGCAGCCCCGATGGGGGACTCCAGTACTTC CASSPDGGLQYF
16 TRBJ1-1 NA TRBV28 once TGTGCCAGCAGTTTCAGTCGACAGCTAATGAACACTGAAGCTTTCTTT CASSFSRQLMNTEAFF
13 TRBJ2-5 NA TRBV5-1 NA TGCGCCACCCGCCTTGGACGCTCAGAGACCCAGTACTTC CATRLGRSETQYF
15 TRBJ1-4 TRBD1 TRBV18 few TGTGCCAGCTCACCGAACCGGGACAGTCTTGAAAAACTGTTTTTT CASSPNRDSLEKLFF
14 TRBJ1-1 NA TRBV20-1 few TGCAGTGCTAGAGATGGCTCTACGGGGACTGAAGCTTTCTTT CSARDGSTGTEAFF
14 TRBJ2-3 TRBD2 TRBV25-1 NA TGTGCCAGCAGTGACGCGGGAGCGACAGATACGCAGTATTTT CASSDAGATDTQYF
14 TRBJ2-5 NA TRBV5-1 few TGCGCCAGCAGCTACGAGGGGGGATGGGAGACCCAGTACTTC CASSYEGGWETQYF
16 TRBJ2-5 NA TRBV21-1 NA TGTGCCAGCAGCAACCTTCGCAAGGGTGCTGGGGAGACCCAGTACTTC CASSNLRKGAGETQYF
14 TRBJ2-5 NA TRBV6-5 NA TGTGCCAGCAGACCTTCTCAGATTGTGGAGACCCAGTACTTC CASRPSQIVETQYF
11 TRBJ2-3 NA TRBV12-3/TRBV12-4 many TGTGCCAGCAGTCGCACAGATACGCAGTATTTT CASSRTDTQYF
14 TRBJ2-1 NA TRBV5-1 NA TGCGCCAGCAGCGACCGCGACGGCTACAGTGAGCAGTTCTTC CASSDRDGYSEQFF
16 TRBJ2-1 TRBD2 TRBV5-6 few TGTGCCAGCAGCTTGGGGCTAACTAGCGGGAGCGGTGAGCAGTTCTTC CASSLGLTSGSGEQFF
15 TRBJ2-2 TRBD2 TRBV12-3/TRBV12-4 NA TGTGCCAGCAGCTCGACTAGCGGGAGGGCCGGGGAGCTGTTTTTT CASSSTSGRAGELFF
13 TRBJ1-1 NA TRBV24-1 few TGTGCCACCAGGCCTACGGGGAACACTGAAGCTTTCTTT CATRPTGNTEAFF
17 TRBJ2-7 TRBD1 TRBV9 NA TGTGCCAGCAGCGTAGGGGGAGGACAGGGGGCCTCCTACGAGCAGTACTTC CASSVGGGQGASYEQYF
15 TRBJ2-1 TRBD2 TRBV7-7 NA TGTGCTAGCAGCTCAGATGGTAGCGGGAGTCGAGAGCAGTTCTTC CASSSDGSGSREQFF
15 TRBJ2-7 TRBD2 TRBV6-5 few TGTGCCAGCACTCCGAGCGGGGGGATAATCAGCGAGCAGTACTTC CASTPSGGIISEQYF
14 TRBJ1-3 NA TRBV5-1 NA TGCGCCAGCAGCTGGGACAACTCTGGAAACACCATATATTTT CASSWDNSGNTIYF
14 TRBJ2-2 TRBD1 TRBV5-4 NA TGTGCCAGCAGCCGTAACAGGGGCACCGGGGAGCTGTTTTTT CASSRNRGTGELFF
16 TRBJ2-2 NA TRBV7-3 NA TGTGCCAGCAGCTTACGGGGGACTTCAAACACCGGGGAGCTGTTTTTT CASSLRGTSNTGELFF
19 TRBJ2-3 NA TRBV7-9 NA TGTGCCAGCAGCTTATGGGCCCAGGGGAGGACGGGGGGCACAGATACGCAGTATTTT CASSLWAQGRTGGTDTQYF
16 TRBJ2-3 NA TRBV25-1 few TGTGCCAGCACCCCCCCGGGCGGATCTAGCACAGATACGCAGTATTTT CASTPPGGSSTDTQYF
13 TRBJ2-5 NA TRBV7-2 few TGTGCCAGCAGCTTAGCGAGGAGAGAGACCCAGTACTTC CASSLARRETQYF
14 TRBJ2-5 NA TRBV7-6 few TGTGCCAGCAGCTTAGCGCAGGGAGGCGAGACCCAGTACTTC CASSLAQGGETQYF
14 TRBJ1-4 NA TRBV23-1 NA TGCGCCAGCACCCACCGGGGGACTAATGAAAAACTGTTTTTT CASTHRGTNEKLFF
16 TRBJ1-1 NA TRBV4-1 NA TGCGCCAGCAGCCAAGAAGCCAGGGTCCAGAACACTGAAGCTTTCTTT CASSQEARVQNTEAFF
14 TRBJ2-1 NA TRBV20-1 few TGCAGTGCTGACACTACGTCGGGGAGAAATGAGCAGTTCTTC CSADTTSGRNEQFF
12 TRBJ1-5 NA TRBV12-3/TRBV12-4 NA TGTGCCAGCAGTTTTACCAGGGAACCCCAGCATTTT CASSFTREPQHF
15 TRBJ1-1 TRBD1 TRBV6-5 few TGTGCCAGCAGTGAAACCGGGACAGGGAGGAGAGAAGCTTTCTTT CASSETGTGRREAFF
13 TRBJ2-5 TRBD1 TRBV7-2 NA TGTGACAGCAGCCGGGACAGCAAAGAGACCCAGTACTTC CDSSRDSKETQYF
14 TRBJ2-7 NA TRBV4-3 few TGCGCCAGCAGCCGAGGGCAGTTCTCCTACGAGCAGTACTTC CASSRGQFSYEQYF
16 TRBJ2-1 TRBD1 TRBV24-1 few TGTGCCACCAGTGCTTCCGGGACAGGGCCCTACAATGAGCAGTTCTTC CATSASGTGPYNEQFF